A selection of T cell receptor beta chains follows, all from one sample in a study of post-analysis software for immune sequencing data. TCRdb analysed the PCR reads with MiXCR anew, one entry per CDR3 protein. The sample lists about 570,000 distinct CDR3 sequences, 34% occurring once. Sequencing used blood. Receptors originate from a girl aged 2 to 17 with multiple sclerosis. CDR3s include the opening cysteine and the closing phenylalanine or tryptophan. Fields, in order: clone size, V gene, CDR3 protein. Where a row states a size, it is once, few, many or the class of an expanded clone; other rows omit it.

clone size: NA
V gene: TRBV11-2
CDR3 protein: CASSFYPTGSTDTQYF

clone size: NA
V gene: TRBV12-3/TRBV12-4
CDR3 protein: CASSPPGLAIEGIQYF

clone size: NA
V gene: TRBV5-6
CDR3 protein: CASIGTGGNEQFF

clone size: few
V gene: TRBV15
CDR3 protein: CATSRVTGAQETQYF

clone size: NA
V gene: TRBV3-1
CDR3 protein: CASSPPQPQPALYF

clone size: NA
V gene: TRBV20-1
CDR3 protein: CSATGTSGETDTQYF

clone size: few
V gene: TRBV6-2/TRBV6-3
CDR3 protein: CASSSAGGLLYGYTF

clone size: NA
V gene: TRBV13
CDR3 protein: CASRRSGQGSYEQYF

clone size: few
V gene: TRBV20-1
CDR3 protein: CSAGKGGLAEETQYF

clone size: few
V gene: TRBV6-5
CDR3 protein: CASSYNPASTDTQYF

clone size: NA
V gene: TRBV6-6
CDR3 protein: CASRSLGTATNYGYTF

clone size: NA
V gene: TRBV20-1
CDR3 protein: CSAWGQGLQETQYF

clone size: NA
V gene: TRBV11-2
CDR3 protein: CASSLSGGNPQETQYF

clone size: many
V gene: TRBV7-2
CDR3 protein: CASSLGDWSTDTQYF

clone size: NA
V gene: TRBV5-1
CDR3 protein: CANSLDASSYNEQFF

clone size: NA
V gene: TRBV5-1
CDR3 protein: CASSTRLVASTDTQYF

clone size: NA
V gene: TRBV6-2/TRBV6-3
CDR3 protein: CASSPNPGTARSEQFF

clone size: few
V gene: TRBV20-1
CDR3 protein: CSARAEGISSEAFF

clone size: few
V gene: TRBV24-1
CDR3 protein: CATSDLNLAGGDEQFF

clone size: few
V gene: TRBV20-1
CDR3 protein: CSARVAGISYEQYF

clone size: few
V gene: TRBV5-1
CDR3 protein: CASSLDVAGPTDTQYF

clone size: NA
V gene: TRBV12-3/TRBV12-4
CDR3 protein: CASRGINQPQHF